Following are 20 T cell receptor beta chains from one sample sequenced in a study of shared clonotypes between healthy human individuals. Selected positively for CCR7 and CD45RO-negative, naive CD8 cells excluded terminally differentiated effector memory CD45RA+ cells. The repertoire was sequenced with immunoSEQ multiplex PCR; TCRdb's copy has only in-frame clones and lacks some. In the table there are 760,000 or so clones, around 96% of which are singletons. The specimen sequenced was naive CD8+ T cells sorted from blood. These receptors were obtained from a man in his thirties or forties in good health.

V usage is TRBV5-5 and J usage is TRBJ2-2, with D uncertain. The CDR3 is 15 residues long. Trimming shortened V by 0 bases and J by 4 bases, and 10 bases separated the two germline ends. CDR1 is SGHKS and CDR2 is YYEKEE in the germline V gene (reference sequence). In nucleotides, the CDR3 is TGTGCCAGCAGCTTGGTTGGGGTAGGCACCGGGGAGCTGTTTTTT. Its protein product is CASSLVGVGTGELFF.

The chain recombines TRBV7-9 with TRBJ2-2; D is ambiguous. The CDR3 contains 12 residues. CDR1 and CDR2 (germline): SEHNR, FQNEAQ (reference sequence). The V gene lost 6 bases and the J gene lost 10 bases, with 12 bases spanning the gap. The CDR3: CASRVSAEELFF. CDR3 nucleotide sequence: TGTGCCAGCAGAGTAAGTGCAGAGGAGCTGTTTTTT.

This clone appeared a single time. The CDR3 here is CASSFSGNPNTGELFF. The CDR3 DNA follows: TGTGCCAGCAGCTTTAGCGGAAACCCTAACACCGGGGAGCTGTTTTTT. The chain joins TRBV7-9 to TRBJ2-2; the D gene is possibly TRBD2 (6 bases). The CDR3 is made up of 16 amino acids. Per germline, CDR1 SEHNR and CDR2 FQNEAQ (reference sequence). V lost 3 bases, J lost 2 bases, and 13 bases lay in between.

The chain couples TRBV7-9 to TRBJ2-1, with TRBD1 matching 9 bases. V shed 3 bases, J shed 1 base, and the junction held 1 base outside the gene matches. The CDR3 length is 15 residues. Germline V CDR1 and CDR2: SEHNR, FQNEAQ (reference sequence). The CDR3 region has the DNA TGTGCCAGCAGCTTCGGACAGGGGTCCTACAATGAGCAGTTCTTC. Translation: CASSFGQGSYNEQFF.

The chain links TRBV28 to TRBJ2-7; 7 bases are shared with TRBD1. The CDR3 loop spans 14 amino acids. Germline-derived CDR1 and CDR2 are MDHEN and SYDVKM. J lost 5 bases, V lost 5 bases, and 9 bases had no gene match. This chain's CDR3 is CASSPPGQIHEQYF. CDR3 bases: TGTGCCAGCAGTCCTCCGGGACAGATCCACGAGCAGTACTTC.

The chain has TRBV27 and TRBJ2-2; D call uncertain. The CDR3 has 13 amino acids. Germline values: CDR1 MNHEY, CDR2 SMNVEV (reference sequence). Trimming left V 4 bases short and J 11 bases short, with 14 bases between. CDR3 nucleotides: TGTGCCAGCAGTTCGGGCGCAGCGACAGAGCTGTTTTTT. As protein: CASSSGAATELFF.

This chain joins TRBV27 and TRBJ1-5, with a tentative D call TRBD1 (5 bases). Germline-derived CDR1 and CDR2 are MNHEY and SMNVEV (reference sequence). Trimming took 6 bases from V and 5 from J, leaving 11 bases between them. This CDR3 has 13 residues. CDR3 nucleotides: TGTGCCAGCAGCCTGGGGGTGGATCAGCCCCAGCATTTT. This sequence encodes CASSLGVDQPQHF.

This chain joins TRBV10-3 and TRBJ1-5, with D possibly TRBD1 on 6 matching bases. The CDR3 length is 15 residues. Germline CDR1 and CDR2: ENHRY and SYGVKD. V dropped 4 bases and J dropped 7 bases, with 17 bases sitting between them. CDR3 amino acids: CAISVSGDAEQPQHF. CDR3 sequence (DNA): TGTGCCATCAGTGTTTCAGGGGACGCGGAACAGCCCCAGCATTTT.

CDR3 sequence: CASSDTASYEQYF. Written as DNA, the CDR3 is TGCGCCAGCAGTGACACTGCCTCCTACGAGCAGTACTTC. V is TRBV10-1 and J is TRBJ2-7, with no clear D. V lost 3 bases to trimming and J lost 0 bases, with 6 bases between them. The CDR3 is 13 amino acids. In germline, CDR1 is WNHNN, CDR2 SYGVQD (reference sequence).

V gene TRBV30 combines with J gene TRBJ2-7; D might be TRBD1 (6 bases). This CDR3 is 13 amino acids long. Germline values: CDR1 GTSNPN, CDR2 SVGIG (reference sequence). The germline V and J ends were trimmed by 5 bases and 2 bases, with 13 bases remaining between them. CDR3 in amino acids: CAWARDITYEQYF. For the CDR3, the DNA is TGTGCCTGGGCCCGGGACATTACCTACGAGCAGTACTTC.

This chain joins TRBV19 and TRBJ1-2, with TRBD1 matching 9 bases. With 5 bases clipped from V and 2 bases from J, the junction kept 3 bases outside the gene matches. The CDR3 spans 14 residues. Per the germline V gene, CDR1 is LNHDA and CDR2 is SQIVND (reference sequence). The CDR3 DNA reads TGTGCCAGTAGTCCAGGGACAGGGAACTATGGCTACACCTTC. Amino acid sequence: CASSPGTGNYGYTF.

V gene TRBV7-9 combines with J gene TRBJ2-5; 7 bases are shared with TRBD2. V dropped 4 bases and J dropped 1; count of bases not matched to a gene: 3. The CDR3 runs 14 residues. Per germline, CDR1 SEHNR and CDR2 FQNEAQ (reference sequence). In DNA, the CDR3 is TGTGCCAGCAGCTCTAGCGGTTTCCAAGAGACCCAGTACTTC. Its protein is CASSSSGFQETQYF.

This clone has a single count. The CDR3, as DNA: TGTGCCAGTAGTATCCCCCCCTTAGCGGGAGGGCGCAATGAGCAGTTCTTC. Its protein is CASSIPPLAGGRNEQFF. The rearrangement joins TRBV19 to TRBJ2-1; 11 positions match TRBD2. Germline CDR1 LNHDA, CDR2 SQIVND (reference sequence). The CDR3 has 17 amino acids. The ends lost 3 bases at V and 6 bases at J; junction bases unmatched: 10.

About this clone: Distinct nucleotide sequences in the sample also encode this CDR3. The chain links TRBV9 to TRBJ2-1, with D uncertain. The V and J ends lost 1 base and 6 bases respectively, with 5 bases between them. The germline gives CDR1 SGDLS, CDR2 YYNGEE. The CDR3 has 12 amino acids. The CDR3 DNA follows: TGTGCCAGCAGCGTAAACCCCAATGAGCAGTTCTTC. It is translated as CASSVNPNEQFF.

This CDR3 reads CSVVRENTGELFF. DNA for the CDR3: TGCAGCGTTGTGCGGGAGAACACCGGGGAGCTGTTTTTT. The chain combines TRBV29-1 with TRBJ2-2; D perhaps matches TRBD2 (6 bases). CDR1 and CDR2 from the germline V gene are SQVTM and ANQGSEA. CDR3 length: 13 residues. V lost 4 bases and J 1 base, leaving 7 bases between the germline ends.

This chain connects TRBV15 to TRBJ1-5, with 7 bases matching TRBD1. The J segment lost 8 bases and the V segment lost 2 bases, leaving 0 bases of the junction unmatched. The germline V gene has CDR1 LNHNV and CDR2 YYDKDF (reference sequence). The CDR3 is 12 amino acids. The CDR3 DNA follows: TGTGCCACCAGCAGACAGGGGGAGCCCCAGCATTTT. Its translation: CATSRQGEPQHF.

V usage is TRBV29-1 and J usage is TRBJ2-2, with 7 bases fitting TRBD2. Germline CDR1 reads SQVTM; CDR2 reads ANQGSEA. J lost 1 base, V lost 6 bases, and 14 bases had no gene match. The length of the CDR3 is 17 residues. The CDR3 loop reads CSVASSSSGLNTGELFF. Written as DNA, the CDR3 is TGCAGCGTAGCATCGAGCTCTAGCGGCCTGAACACCGGGGAGCTGTTTTTT.

The CDR3 DNA sequence: TGTGCCAGCAGCGGGACTAGCGGGAGGAGAGGAACCGGGGAGCTGTTTTTT. Translating gives CASSGTSGRRGTGELFF. The chain has TRBV9 and TRBJ2-2, with 14 bases aligning to TRBD2. Germline-derived CDR1 and CDR2 are SGDLS and YYNGEE. CDR3 size: 17 residues. Trimming cost V 3 bases and J 5 bases; bases outside gene matches: 6.

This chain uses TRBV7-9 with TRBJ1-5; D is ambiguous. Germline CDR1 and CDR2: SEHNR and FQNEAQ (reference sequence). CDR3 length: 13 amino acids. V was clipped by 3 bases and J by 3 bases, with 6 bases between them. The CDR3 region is CASSFAPNQPQHF. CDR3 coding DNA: TGTGCCAGCAGCTTTGCTCCCAATCAGCCCCAGCATTTT.

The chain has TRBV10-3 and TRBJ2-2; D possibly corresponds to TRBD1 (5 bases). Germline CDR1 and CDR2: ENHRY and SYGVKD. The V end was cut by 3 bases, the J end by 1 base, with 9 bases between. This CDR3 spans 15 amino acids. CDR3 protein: CAISDPRVNTGELFF. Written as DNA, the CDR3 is TGTGCCATCAGTGATCCCAGGGTGAACACCGGGGAGCTGTTTTTT.